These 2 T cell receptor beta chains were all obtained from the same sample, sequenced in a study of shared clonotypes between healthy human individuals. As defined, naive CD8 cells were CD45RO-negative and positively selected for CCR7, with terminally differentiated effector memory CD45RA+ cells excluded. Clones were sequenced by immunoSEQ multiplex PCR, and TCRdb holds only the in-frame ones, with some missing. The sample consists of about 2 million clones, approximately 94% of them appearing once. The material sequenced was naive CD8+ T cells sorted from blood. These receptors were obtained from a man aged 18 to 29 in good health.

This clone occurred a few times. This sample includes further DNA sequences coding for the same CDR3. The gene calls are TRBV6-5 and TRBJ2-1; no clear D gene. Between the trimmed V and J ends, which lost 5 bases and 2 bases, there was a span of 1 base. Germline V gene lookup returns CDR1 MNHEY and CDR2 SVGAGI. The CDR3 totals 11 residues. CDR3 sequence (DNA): TGTGCCAGCAGTACCTACAATGAGCAGTTCTTC. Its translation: CASSTYNEQFF.

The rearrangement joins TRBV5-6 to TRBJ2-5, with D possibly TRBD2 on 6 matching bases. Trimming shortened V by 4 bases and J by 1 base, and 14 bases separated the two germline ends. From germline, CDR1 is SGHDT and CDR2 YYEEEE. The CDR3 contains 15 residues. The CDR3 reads CASSQSSGLQETQYF. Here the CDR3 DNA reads TGTGCCAGCAGCCAGTCTTCGGGACTCCAAGAGACCCAGTACTTC. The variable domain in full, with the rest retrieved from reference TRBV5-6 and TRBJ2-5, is DAGVTQSPTHLIKTRGQQVTLRCSPKSGHDTVSWYQQALGQGPQFIFQYYEEEERQRGNFPDRFSGHQFPNYSSELNVNALLLGDSALYLCASSQSSGLQETQYFGPGTRLLVL.